Listed here are 4 T cell receptor beta chains from one sample, sequenced in a study of cytomegalovirus exposure and HLA in healthy donors. PCR involved 60 Vbeta and 13 Jbeta primers. Data came from immunoSEQ multiplex PCR; TCRdb stores just in-frame clones and leaves some out. The sample holds 150,000 to 200,000 clones, roughly 80% seen once. Sequencing was carried out using PBMCs. These receptors all come from a male donor in good health and CMV-seronegative.

The chain combines TRBV2 with TRBJ1-1; D uncertain. V shed 2 bases and J shed 0 bases, with 7 bases lying between them. The CDR3 sequence is 14 residues long. Germline V CDR1 and CDR2: SNHLY, FYNNEI. In nucleotides, the CDR3 is TGTGCCAGCAGTGAAAAGACACTGAACACTGAAGCTTTCTTT. This encodes CASSEKTLNTEAFF.

J is TRBJ1-1 and V is TRBV5-1, with 7 nucleotides matching TRBD1. This CDR3 region has 17 residues. V was clipped by 4 bases and J by 0 bases; unmatched bases: 12. Germline CDR1 is SGHRS and CDR2 is YFSETQ. The chain's CDR3 is CASSQFRTGTLNTEAFF. CDR3 DNA sequence: TGCGCCAGCAGCCAATTTAGGACAGGAACCCTGAACACTGAAGCTTTCTTT.

The chain recombines TRBV7-2 with TRBJ1-1, with D perhaps TRBD1 (6 bases). CDR1 is SGHTA, CDR2 FQGNSA, per germline. CDR3 size: 14 residues. The V and J ends lost 5 bases and 0 bases respectively, with 10 bases between them. Written as DNA, the CDR3 is TGTGCCAGCAGCCCAACAGGGCTGAACACTGAAGCTTTCTTT. It translates to CASSPTGLNTEAFF.

V gene TRBV30 combines with J gene TRBJ2-2; the D gene is possibly TRBD2 (7 bases). V gave up 2 bases and J gave up 2 bases, with 12 bases separating them. CDR3 length: 15 amino acids. The V gene's germline CDR1 is GTSNPN and CDR2 SVGIG (reference sequence). The DNA for the CDR3 is TGTGCCTGGAGTTCGGCGGGGGCAAACACCGGGGAGCTGTTTTTT. Its translation is CAWSSAGANTGELFF. Supplemented by reference TRBV30 and TRBJ2-2, the full variable domain reads SQTIHQWPATLVQPVGSPLSLECTVEGTSNPNLYWYRQAAGRGLQLLFYSVGIGQISSEVPQNLSASRPQDRQFILSSKKLLLSDSGFYLCAWSSAGANTGELFFGEGSRLTVL.